The 8 T cell receptor beta chains presented below share a single source sample, sequenced in a study of shared clonotypes between healthy human individuals. Repertoires were generated with immunoSEQ multiplex PCR, while TCRdb's copy carries only in-frame clones and drops some. The sample lists 2.5 million or so clones, around 90% occurring once. Sequences were obtained from naive CD4+ T cells sorted from blood. Subset: CD45RA+ positively selected. These receptors were collected from a man between 18 and 35 years old in good health.

This clone was observed once. J is TRBJ1-5 and V is TRBV6-6; 8 bases match TRBD1. The CDR3 contains 16 residues. V gave up 5 bases and J gave up 5 bases; unmatched junction bases: 11. Germline lookup yields CDR1 MNHNY and CDR2 SVGAGI (reference sequence). The CDR3 sequence is CASSPGQGRPHQPQHF. CDR3 bases: TGTGCCAGCAGTCCAGGACAGGGTCGGCCGCATCAGCCCCAGCATTTT.

The chain has TRBV11-3 and TRBJ2-7, with 8 bases lining up with TRBD1. With V trimmed by 5 bases and J by 2 bases, 11 bases remained unmatched. CDR1 and CDR2 (germline): SGHNT, YENEEA. This CDR3 has 16 amino acids. DNA of the CDR3: TGTGCCAGCAGCCTAAACCGGGACAGGCTCACCTACGAGCAGTACTTC. Translation gives CASSLNRDRLTYEQYF.

The CDR3 sequence is CASSLLLDHEQYF. Here the CDR3 DNA reads TGTGCCAGCAGCTTGTTATTGGACCACGAGCAGTACTTC. The V gene is TRBV6-5, the J gene TRBJ2-7; the D is unclear. Trimming pared 6 bases from V and 5 bases from J, leaving 14 bases between. The CDR3 extends over 13 amino acids. The germline V gene encodes CDR1 MNHEY and CDR2 SVGAGI.

The J gene is TRBJ1-1, the V gene TRBV7-2; D may be TRBD1 (6 bases). Germline lookup yields CDR1 SGHTA and CDR2 FQGNSA. This CDR3 region has 14 residues. V lost 5 bases to trimming and J lost 3 bases, with 13 bases between them. The CDR3 nucleotides read TGTGCCAGCAGCACCGGACAGAGTGACACTGAAGCTTTCTTT. Amino acids: CASSTGQSDTEAFF.

J is TRBJ2-5 and V is TRBV7-2, with 10 positions matching TRBD2. The DNA end lines up better with TRBJ2-7; the J call may be wrong. Germline V lookup: CDR1 SGHTA, CDR2 FQGNSA. The CDR3 extends over 15 amino acids. CDR3 region: CASSLVWTSGYEQYF. The CDR3 nucleotides are TGTGCCAGCAGCCTCGTTTGGACTAGCGGCTACGAGCAGTACTTC.

The chain has TRBV11-3 and TRBJ2-3, with 8 nucleotides matching TRBD1. Germline V gene data show CDR1 as SGHNT and CDR2 as YENEEA. CDR3 length: 17 amino acids. J was trimmed by 1 base and V by 1 base; bases with no gene match: 7. CDR3 nucleotide sequence: TGTGCCAGCAGCTTAGGGGACAGGTTAGTTGGCACAGATACGCAGTATTTT. It translates to CASSLGDRLVGTDTQYF.

The chain carries TRBV6-6 and TRBJ1-1; TRBD1 agrees at 8 bases. The V and J ends lost 6 bases and 1 base, in that order; junction bases with no gene match: 4. This CDR3 contains 14 residues. Germline CDR1 MNHNY, CDR2 SVGAGI (reference sequence). The CDR3 loop is CASSYRGSNTEAFF. The CDR3, as DNA: TGTGCCAGCAGCTACAGGGGGTCGAACACTGAAGCTTTCTTT.

The V call is TRBV11-1, the J call TRBJ2-2; D not resolved. Germline values: CDR1 SGHAT, CDR2 FQDESV (reference sequence). The germline V and J ends were trimmed by 2 bases and 1 base, with 5 bases remaining between them. This CDR3 has 14 amino acids. In DNA, the CDR3 is TGTGCCAGCAGCTTATTGCGGAACACCGGGGAGCTGTTTTTT. It translates to CASSLLRNTGELFF.